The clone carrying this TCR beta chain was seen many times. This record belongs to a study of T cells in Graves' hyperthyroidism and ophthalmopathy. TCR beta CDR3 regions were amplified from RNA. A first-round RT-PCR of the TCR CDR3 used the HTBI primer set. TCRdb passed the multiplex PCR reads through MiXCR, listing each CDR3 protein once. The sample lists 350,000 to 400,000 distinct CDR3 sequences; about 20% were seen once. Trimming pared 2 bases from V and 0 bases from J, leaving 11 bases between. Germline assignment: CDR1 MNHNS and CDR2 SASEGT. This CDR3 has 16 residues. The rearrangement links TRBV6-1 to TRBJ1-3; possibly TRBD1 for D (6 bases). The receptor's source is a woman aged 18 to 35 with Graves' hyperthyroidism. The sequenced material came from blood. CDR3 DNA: TGTGCCAGCAGTGAATTAACAGGGTTCTCTGGAAACACCATATATTTT. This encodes CASSELTGFSGNTIYF.